The T cell receptor (beta chain) described here comes from a study of radiotherapy plus CTLA-4 blockade in lung cancer. Whole-study context: An objective response was seen in about 17% of patients, and disease control in less than 35%. Whole-study results and caveats: Following radiotherapy plus ipilimumab, tumor-derived TCR clones expanded in the blood.

The study gave focal radiation plus ipilimumab CTLA-4 blockade to patients with chemo-refractory metastatic non-small-cell lung cancer. This clone has a single count. The antigen is unknown. V was cut by 1 base and J by 0 bases, with 6 bases left in between. Germline-derived CDR1 and CDR2 are SEHNR and FQNEAQ (reference sequence). This CDR3 is 14 amino acids long. Profiled with immunoSEQ multiplex PCR; TCRdb holds only in-frame clones, not every one. Among about 41,000 clones listed, roughly 76% were seen once. The chain carries TRBV7-9 and TRBJ1-1; no reliable D call. The sample here was peripheral blood, taken from a patient treated with radiotherapy plus ipilimumab. This sequence was found in a human donor with non-small cell lung cancer who had stable disease on radiotherapy plus ipilimumab. The CDR3 sequence is CASSLDGMNTEAFF. CDR3 DNA sequence: TGTGCCAGCAGCTTAGACGGCATGAACACTGAAGCTTTCTTT.